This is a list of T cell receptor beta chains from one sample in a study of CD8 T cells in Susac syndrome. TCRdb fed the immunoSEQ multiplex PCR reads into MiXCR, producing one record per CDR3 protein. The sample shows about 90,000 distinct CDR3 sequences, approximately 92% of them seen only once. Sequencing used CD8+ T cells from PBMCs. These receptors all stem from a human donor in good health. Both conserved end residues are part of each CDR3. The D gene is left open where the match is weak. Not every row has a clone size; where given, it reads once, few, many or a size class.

CDR3 protein: CASSVGEGANYEQYF; CDR3 DNA: TGTGCCAGCAGCGTAGGGGAAGGGGCCAACTACGAGCAGTACTTC; clone size: .; D gene: .; V gene: TRBV9; J gene: TRBJ2-7
CDR3 protein: CASSLGTGGMVYGYTF; CDR3 DNA: TGCGCCAGCAGCTTGGGGACAGGGGGCATGGTCTATGGCTACACCTTC; clone size: .; D gene: TRBD1; V gene: TRBV5-1; J gene: TRBJ1-2
CDR3 protein: CSVRRNEQFF; CDR3 DNA: TGCAGCGTGCGGAGAAATGAGCAGTTCTTC; clone size: .; D gene: .; V gene: TRBV29-1; J gene: TRBJ2-1
CDR3 protein: CASSRGQADYGYTF; CDR3 DNA: TGTGCCAGCAGCAGAGGGCAGGCCGACTATGGCTACACCTTC; clone size: .; D gene: .; V gene: TRBV27; J gene: TRBJ1-2
CDR3 protein: CASSFTGTGGLNYGYTF; CDR3 DNA: TGCGCCAGCAGCTTCACCGGGACAGGGGGCCTTAACTATGGCTACACCTTC; clone size: .; D gene: TRBD1; V gene: TRBV5-1; J gene: TRBJ1-2
CDR3 protein: CASSLGTRRQETQYF; CDR3 DNA: TGTGCCAGCAGCTTGGGTACAAGAAGACAAGAGACCCAGTACTTC; clone size: .; D gene: .; V gene: TRBV7-7; J gene: TRBJ2-5
CDR3 protein: CASSISGNTIYF; CDR3 DNA: TGTGCCAGTAGTATCTCTGGAAACACCATATATTTT; clone size: .; D gene: .; V gene: TRBV19; J gene: TRBJ1-3
CDR3 protein: CASSQLGTETLKYGYTF; CDR3 DNA: TGTGCCAGCAGCCAATTGGGGACAGAGACGTTGAAATATGGCTACACCTTC; clone size: .; D gene: TRBD1; V gene: TRBV16; J gene: TRBJ1-2
CDR3 protein: CASGGQMKNTEAFF; CDR3 DNA: TGTGCCAGCGGGGGACAGATGAAGAACACTGAAGCTTTCTTT; clone size: .; D gene: TRBD1; V gene: TRBV9; J gene: TRBJ1-1
CDR3 protein: CASSQGTEKNIQYF; CDR3 DNA: TGTGCCAGCAGTCAGGGGACGGAAAAAAACATTCAGTACTTC; clone size: .; D gene: .; V gene: TRBV6-5; J gene: TRBJ2-4
CDR3 protein: CASSPLIDTQYF; CDR3 DNA: TGTGCCAGCAGCCCCCTAATCGATACGCAGTATTTT; clone size: .; D gene: .; V gene: TRBV13; J gene: TRBJ2-3
CDR3 protein: CASGLVPRTASSTDTQYF; CDR3 DNA: TGTGCTAGTGGTTTGGTGCCCCGGACAGCTTCTAGCACAGATACGCAGTATTTT; clone size: .; D gene: .; V gene: TRBV12-5; J gene: TRBJ2-3
CDR3 protein: CASSGERGGYEQYF; CDR3 DNA: TGTGCCAGCAGCGGCGAGCGCGGGGGCTACGAGCAGTACTTC; clone size: .; D gene: TRBD2; V gene: TRBV9; J gene: TRBJ2-7
CDR3 protein: CAISDPSGGGEQYF; CDR3 DNA: TGTGCCATCAGTGACCCTAGCGGGGGAGGCGAGCAGTACTTC; clone size: .; D gene: TRBD2; V gene: TRBV10-3; J gene: TRBJ2-7
CDR3 protein: CASTHLQGQTDTQYF; CDR3 DNA: TGTGCCAGCACCCACCTACAGGGACAGACAGATACGCAGTATTTT; clone size: once; D gene: TRBD1; V gene: TRBV6-5; J gene: TRBJ2-3
CDR3 protein: CASSLEYLDDTETQYF; CDR3 DNA: TGTGCCAGCAGCTTAGAATACTTAGACGATACAGAGACCCAGTACTTC; clone size: .; D gene: .; V gene: TRBV7-8; J gene: TRBJ2-5
CDR3 protein: CASSLAATGSAHGYTF; CDR3 DNA: TGTGCCAGCAGCCTCGCGGCGACAGGGTCAGCCCATGGCTACACCTTC; clone size: once; D gene: TRBD1; V gene: TRBV14; J gene: TRBJ1-2